This T cell receptor beta chain was sequenced for a study of long-term antiretroviral therapy in people with HIV. For the study at large: There is a gap of about a decade between the earliest samples and the later 2015 immediate-ART recommendation. Study results and limitations: ART preceded a rise in diversity that nonetheless stayed lower than in transplant donor controls. HIV repertoires showed narrower CDR3 length ranges than controls. Regardless of time point, clones expanded before ART dominated the repertoire.

With 1 base removed from V and 0 bases from J, the gap between germline ends came to 8 bases. Per the germline V gene, CDR1 is SGHRS and CDR2 is YFSETQ. This CDR3 region has 14 residues. This clone was recorded only once. Antigen specificity is unknown. The assay, immunoSEQ v3.0, was run at survey level. TCRdb keeps only in-frame clones here, not all; method: immunoSEQ multiplex PCR. The sample includes around 30,000 clones, 84% seen only once; the top ten take less than 8%. Sequences were derived from unsorted PBMCs, sampled 0.4 years after starting antiretroviral therapy. The TCR was taken from a man younger than 30 with HIV. The chain uses TRBV5-1 and TRBJ2-7; TRBD1 might be the D (5 bases). The CDR3 DNA reads TGCGCCAGCAGCTTGACAGGATCCTCCTACGAGCAGTACTTC. Amino acids: CASSLTGSSYEQYF.